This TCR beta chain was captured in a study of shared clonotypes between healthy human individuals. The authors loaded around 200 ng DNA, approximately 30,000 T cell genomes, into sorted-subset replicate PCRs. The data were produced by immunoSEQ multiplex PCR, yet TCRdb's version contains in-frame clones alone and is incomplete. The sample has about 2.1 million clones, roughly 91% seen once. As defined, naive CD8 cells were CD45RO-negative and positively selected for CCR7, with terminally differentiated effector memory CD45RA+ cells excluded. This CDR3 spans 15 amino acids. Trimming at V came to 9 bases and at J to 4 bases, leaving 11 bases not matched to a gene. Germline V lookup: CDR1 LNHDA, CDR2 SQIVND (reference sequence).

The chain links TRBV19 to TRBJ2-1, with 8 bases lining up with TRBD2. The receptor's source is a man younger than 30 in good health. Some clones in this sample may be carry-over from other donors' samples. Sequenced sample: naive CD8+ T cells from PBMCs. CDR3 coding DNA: TGTGCCAGCAGTGGAAGCGGGGGAGTTTACAATGAGCAGTTCTTC. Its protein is CASSGSGGVYNEQFF.